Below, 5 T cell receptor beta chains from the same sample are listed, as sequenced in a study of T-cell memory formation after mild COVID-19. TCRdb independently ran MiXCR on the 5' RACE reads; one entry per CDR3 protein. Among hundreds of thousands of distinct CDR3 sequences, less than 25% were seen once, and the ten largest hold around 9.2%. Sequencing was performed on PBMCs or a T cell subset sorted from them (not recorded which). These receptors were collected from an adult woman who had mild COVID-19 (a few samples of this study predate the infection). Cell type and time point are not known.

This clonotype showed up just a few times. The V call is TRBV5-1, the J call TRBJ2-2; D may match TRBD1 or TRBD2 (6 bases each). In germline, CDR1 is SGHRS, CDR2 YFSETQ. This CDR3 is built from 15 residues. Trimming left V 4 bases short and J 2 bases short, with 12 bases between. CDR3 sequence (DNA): TGCGCCAGCAGCCCGGGGGACACCAACACCGGGGAGCTGTTTTTT. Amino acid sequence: CASSPGDTNTGELFF.

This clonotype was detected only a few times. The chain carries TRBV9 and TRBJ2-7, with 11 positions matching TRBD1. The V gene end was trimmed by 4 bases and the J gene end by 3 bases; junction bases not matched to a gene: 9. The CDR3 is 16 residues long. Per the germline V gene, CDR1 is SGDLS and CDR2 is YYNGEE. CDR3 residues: CASSPRTGGYNYEQYF. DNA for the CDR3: TGTGCCAGCAGCCCAAGGACAGGGGGCTACAACTACGAGCAGTACTTC. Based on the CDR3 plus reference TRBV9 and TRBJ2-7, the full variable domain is DSGVTQTPKHLITATGQRVTLRCSPRSGDLSVYWYQQSLDQGLQFLIQYYNGEERAKGNILERFSAQQFPDLHSELNLSSLELGDSALYFCASSPRTGGYNYEQYFGPGTRLTVT.

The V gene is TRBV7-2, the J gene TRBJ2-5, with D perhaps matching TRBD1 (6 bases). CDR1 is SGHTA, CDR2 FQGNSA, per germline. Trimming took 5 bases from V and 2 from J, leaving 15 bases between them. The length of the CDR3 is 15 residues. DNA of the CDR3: TGTGCCAGCAGCGCCTCGACAGGCCCACAAGAGACCCAGTACTTC. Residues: CASSASTGPQETQYF. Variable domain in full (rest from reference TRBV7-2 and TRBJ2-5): GAGVSQSPSNKVTEKGKDVELRCDPISGHTALYWYRQSLGQGLEFLIYFQGNSAPDKSGLPSDRFSAERTGGSVSTLTIQRTQQEDSAVYLCASSASTGPQETQYFGPGTRLLVL.

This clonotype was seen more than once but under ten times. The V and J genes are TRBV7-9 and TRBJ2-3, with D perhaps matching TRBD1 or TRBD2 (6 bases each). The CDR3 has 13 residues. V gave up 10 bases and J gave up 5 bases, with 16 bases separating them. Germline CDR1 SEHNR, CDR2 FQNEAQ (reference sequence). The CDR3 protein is CATSPGAEDTQYF. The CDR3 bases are TGTGCCACCTCCCCGGGGGCGGAAGATACGCAGTATTTT.

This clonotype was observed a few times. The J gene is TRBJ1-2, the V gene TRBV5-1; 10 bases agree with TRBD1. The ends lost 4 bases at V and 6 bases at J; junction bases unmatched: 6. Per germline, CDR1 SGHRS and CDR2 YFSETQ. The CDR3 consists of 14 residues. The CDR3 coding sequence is TGCGCCAGCAGCAACTTTGGGACAGGGGATGGCTACACCTTC. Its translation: CASSNFGTGDGYTF.